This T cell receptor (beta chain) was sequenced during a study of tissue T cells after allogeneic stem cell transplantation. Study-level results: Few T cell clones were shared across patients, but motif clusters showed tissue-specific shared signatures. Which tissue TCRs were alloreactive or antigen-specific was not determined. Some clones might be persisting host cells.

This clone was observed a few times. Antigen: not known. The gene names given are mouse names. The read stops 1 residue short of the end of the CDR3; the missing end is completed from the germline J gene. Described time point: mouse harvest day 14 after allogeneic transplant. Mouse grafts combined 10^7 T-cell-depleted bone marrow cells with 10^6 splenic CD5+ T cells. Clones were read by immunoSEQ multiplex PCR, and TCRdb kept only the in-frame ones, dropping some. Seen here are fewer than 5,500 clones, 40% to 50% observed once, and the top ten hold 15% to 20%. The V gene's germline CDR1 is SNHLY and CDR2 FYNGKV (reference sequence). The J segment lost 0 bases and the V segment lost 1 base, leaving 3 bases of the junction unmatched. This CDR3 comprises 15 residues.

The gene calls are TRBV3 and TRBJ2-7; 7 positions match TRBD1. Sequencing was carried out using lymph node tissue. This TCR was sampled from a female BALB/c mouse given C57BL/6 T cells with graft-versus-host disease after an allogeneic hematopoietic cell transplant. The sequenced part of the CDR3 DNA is TGTGCCAGCAGCTTAGAACGGGACAGCTCCTATGAACAGTAC. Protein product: CASSLERDSSYEQY. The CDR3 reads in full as CASSLERDSSYEQYF.